Following are 26 T cell receptor beta chains from one sample sequenced in a study of CD8+CD57+ T cells in acquired aplastic anemia. Profiling of TCR beta VDJ combinations and CDR3 sequences used genomic DNA as template. TCRdb itself ran the reads through MiXCR, one entry per CDR3 protein. The sample lists about 170,000 distinct CDR3 sequences; under 75% were seen once. The sequenced sample consisted of sorted CD4+, CD8+, or CD8+CD57+ T cells (not recorded which) from PBMCs. The receptors derive from a human donor in good health.

The chain has TRBV7-9 and TRBJ2-3; D not resolved. Germline V gene data show CDR1 as SEHNR and CDR2 as FQNEAQ (reference sequence). The V and J ends lost 1 base and 0 bases respectively, with 8 bases between them. There are 15 residues in the CDR3. CDR3 bases: TGTGCCAGCAGCTTAGGGTGGGCTAGCACAGATACGCAGTATTTT. Amino acids: CASSLGWASTDTQYF.

The rearrangement joins TRBV20-1 to TRBJ2-7; 11 bases align to TRBD1. Germline CDR1 and CDR2: DFQATT and SNEGSKA (reference sequence). With V trimmed by 0 bases and J by 2 bases, 0 bases remained unmatched. The CDR3 loop spans 14 amino acids. CDR3 in amino acids: CSAREDRGPYEQYF. DNA for the CDR3: TGCAGTGCTAGAGAGGACAGGGGGCCCTACGAGCAGTACTTC.

The chain couples TRBV2 to TRBJ2-1; D not certain. The CDR3 totals 12 residues. Germline V gene data show CDR1 as SNHLY and CDR2 as FYNNEI. V gave up 5 bases and J gave up 8 bases, with 10 bases separating them. DNA for the CDR3: TGTGCCAGCAGTCTTCTAGACGATGAGCAGTTCTTC. Amino acids: CASSLLDDEQFF. The whole variable domain, filled in from reference TRBV2 and TRBJ2-1, reads EPEVTQTPSHQVTQMGQEVILRCVPISNHLYFYWYRQILGQKVEFLVSFYNNEISEKSEIFDDQFSVERPDGSNFTLKIRSTKLEDSAMYFCASSLLDDEQFFGPGTRLTVL.

This clonotype has more than one count but fewer than ten. This sequence joins TRBV20-1 and TRBJ2-1, with 12 bases fitting TRBD1. This CDR3 contains 17 residues. V shed 4 bases and J 4 bases; nucleotides not matched to a gene: 11. CDR1 DFQATT and CDR2 SNEGSKA come from the germline V gene (reference sequence). CDR3 amino acids: CSATRDRGPGSYNEQFF. The CDR3 DNA sequence: TGCAGTGCTACCCGGGACAGGGGGCCCGGGTCGTACAATGAGCAGTTCTTC.

This clonotype was observed a single time. The chain joins TRBV20-1 to TRBJ1-1; D gene unclear. This CDR3 region has 14 residues. Germline-derived CDR1 and CDR2 are DFQATT and SNEGSKA (reference sequence). Deletions cut 0 bases from V and 2 bases from J, with 10 bases between. The CDR3 region is CSARDRRANTEAFF. In DNA form, the CDR3 reads TGCAGTGCTAGAGATAGGCGGGCCAACACTGAAGCTTTCTTT.

Points on this clonotype: This clone may be a read error of a much larger clone one base away. The chain carries TRBV6-1 and TRBJ2-1; TRBD1 might be the D (6 bases). Germline-derived CDR1 and CDR2 are MNHNS and SASEGT. The germline V and J ends were trimmed by 6 bases and 6 bases, with 18 bases remaining between them. The CDR3 totals 15 residues. CDR3 coding DNA: TGTGCCAGCAGGATGACAGGTTGGGGGAGCAATGAGCAGTTCTTC. Its translation is CASRMTGWGSNEQFF.

This clonotype was recorded many times. The chain joins TRBV2 to TRBJ2-3; 7 nucleotides agree with TRBD2. CDR1 and CDR2 (germline): SNHLY, FYNNEI. This CDR3 has 15 amino acids. The V and J ends lost 4 bases and 0 bases, in that order; junction bases with no gene match: 4. The CDR3 region has the DNA TGTGCCAGCAGTGTAAACGGGAGGAGCACAGATACGCAGTATTTT. Translated, it gives CASSVNGRSTDTQYF.

About this clonotype: Germline and junction disagree at one end, which may indicate a read error. The chain has TRBV2 and TRBJ2-3, with TRBD2 matching over 15 bases. This CDR3 has 15 residues. CDR1 and CDR2 (germline): SNHLY, FYNNEI. The CDR3 is CASSGTSGGALTRYF. As DNA, the CDR3 is TGTGCCAGCAGTGGGACTAGCGGGGGGGCGTTGACGCGGTATTTT.

The table lists this clonotype with a few counts. The chain links TRBV7-3 to TRBJ2-2; D gene ambiguous. V dropped 2 bases and J dropped 7 bases, with 17 bases sitting between them. Looked up from germline, CDR1 is SGHTA and CDR2 is FQGTGA. This CDR3 comprises 16 residues. The CDR3 sequence is CASSLGPRNLNGELFF. The CDR3 coding sequence is TGTGCCAGCAGCTTAGGCCCCCGCAATTTAAACGGGGAGCTGTTTTTT.

There are a few counts of this clonotype. This chain links TRBV5-5 with TRBJ1-2, with D unclear. This CDR3 comprises 13 residues. The germline V and J ends were trimmed by 4 bases and 0 bases, with 7 bases remaining between them. Per germline, CDR1 SGHKS and CDR2 YYEKEE (reference sequence). The chain's CDR3 is CASSVDSNYGYTF. In DNA, the CDR3 is TGTGCCAGCAGCGTTGACTCTAACTATGGCTACACCTTC.

The chain is built from TRBV24-1 and TRBJ1-1; TRBD1 is a possible D gene (6 bases). V lost 0 bases and J 6 bases, leaving 19 bases between the germline ends. This CDR3 is built from 17 residues. Per germline, CDR1 KGHDR and CDR2 SFDVKD. The CDR3 reads CATSDLIGTQGKAEAFF. CDR3 nucleotides: TGTGCCACCAGTGATTTGATTGGAACCCAGGGGAAGGCTGAAGCTTTCTTT.

This clonotype was counted a single time. The chain employs TRBV7-3 and TRBJ2-1, with 8 bases fitting TRBD2. Germline V gives CDR1 SGHTA, CDR2 FQGTGA. The length of the CDR3 is 14 residues. J was trimmed by 8 bases and V by 5 bases; bases with no gene match: 8. The CDR3 region has the DNA TGTGCCAGCAGCCCAGGACTAGCCTCTGATGAGCAGTTCTTC. Its protein product is CASSPGLASDEQFF.

The chain uses TRBV9 and TRBJ2-3; D is unresolved. The CDR3 is 13 residues long. Germline V gene sequence: CDR1 SGDLS, CDR2 YYNGEE. V was trimmed by 0 bases and J by 6 bases, leaving 8 bases between them. The CDR3 coding sequence is TGTGCCAGCAGCGTAGATTTGGGCGATACGCAGTATTTT. Amino acid sequence: CASSVDLGDTQYF.

The chain has TRBV7-9 and TRBJ1-6; TRBD1 matches 8 bases. The germline V gene encodes CDR1 SEHNR and CDR2 FQNEAQ (reference sequence). V lost 5 bases, J lost 5 bases, and 5 bases stayed unmatched. The CDR3 is 15 residues long. In nucleotides, the CDR3 is TGTGCCAGCAGCCTTAGACAGGGGAATAATTCACCCCTCCACTTT. It specifies CASSLRQGNNSPLHF. Variable domain in full (rest from reference TRBV7-9 and TRBJ1-6): DTGVSQNPRHKITKRGQNVTFRCDPISEHNRLYWYRQTLGQGPEFLTYFQNEAQLEKSRLLSDRFSAERPKGSFSTLEIQRTEQGDSAMYLCASSLRQGNNSPLHFGNGTRLTVT.

The chain joins TRBV24-1 to TRBJ2-5, with 11 bases aligning to TRBD1. V was clipped by 3 bases and J by 5 bases; unmatched bases: 7. Germline V gives CDR1 KGHDR, CDR2 SFDVKD. The CDR3 totals 16 residues. Here the CDR3 DNA reads TGTGCCACCAGTGATATACGGACAGGGGGCGCGGAGACCCAGTACTTC. Protein sequence: CATSDIRTGGAETQYF.

V usage is TRBV7-8 and J usage is TRBJ2-3; D gene uncertain. Germline V gene sequence: CDR1 SGHVS, CDR2 FQNEAQ. This CDR3 has 14 amino acids. Trimming shortened V by 2 bases and J by 4 bases, and 10 bases separated the two germline ends. CDR3 residues: CASSLLQVPDTQYF. In nucleotides, the CDR3 is TGTGCCAGCAGCTTATTACAAGTGCCAGATACGCAGTATTTT.

This chain links TRBV10-3 with TRBJ1-6, with 10 bases fitting TRBD1. Germline assignment: CDR1 ENHRY and CDR2 SYGVKD. Trimming took 10 bases from V and 9 from J; bases not matched to a gene: 6. This CDR3 region has 13 residues. This CDR3 is CASHGTGVSPLHF. In DNA form, the CDR3 reads TGTGCCAGCCATGGGACAGGGGTTTCACCCCTCCACTTT.

This clonotype was counted a few times. A junction boundary mismatches the germline segment, possibly from a read error. The chain links TRBV10-3 to TRBJ1-6, with D unresolved. Germline CDR1 reads ENHRY; CDR2 reads SYGVKD. The CDR3 length is 13 residues. This CDR3 reads CASSYSENSPLHF. As DNA, the CDR3 is TGTGCCAGCAGTTACTCAGAGAATTCACCCCTCCACTTT.

This sequence joins TRBV10-3 and TRBJ1-2, with 8 bases fitting TRBD1. This CDR3 is built from 13 residues. The germline V gene encodes CDR1 ENHRY and CDR2 SYGVKD. With 8 bases clipped from V and 4 bases from J, the junction kept 6 bases outside the gene matches. Here the CDR3 reads CAILTGQGYGYTF. The CDR3 DNA is TGTGCCATCCTAACCGGACAGGGCTATGGCTACACCTTC.

This clonotype was counted a few times. The chain uses TRBV10-3 and TRBJ1-6; 12 nucleotides line up with TRBD1. The CDR3 loop spans 14 amino acids. The germline V gene has CDR1 ENHRY and CDR2 SYGVKD. V dropped 11 bases and J dropped 9; count of bases not matched to a gene: 8. CDR3 nucleotide sequence: TGTGCCGCAACCGGGGACAGGGGGCCTTCACCCCTCCACTTT. It encodes CAATGDRGPSPLHF.

The count of this clonotype is one. At one boundary the junction diverges from the germline segment, which might be a read error. V gene TRBV6-5 combines with J gene TRBJ2-2; D may be TRBD1 or TRBD2 (5 bases each). This CDR3 is 13 amino acids long. Germline CDR1 is MNHEY and CDR2 is SVGAGI. This CDR3 is CAISVGETGELFF. The CDR3 DNA follows: TGTGCCATCAGTGTAGGGGAGACCGGGGAGCTGTTTTTT.

This clonotype is a singleton in its sample. The genes are TRBV7-9 and TRBJ2-1; no clear D gene. The DNA end lines up better with TRBJ2-5; the J call may be wrong. Germline values: CDR1 SEHNR, CDR2 FQNEAQ (reference sequence). CDR3 length equals 13 residues. Here the CDR3 DNA reads TGTGCCAGCAGCTTAGGTGCGGCAGAGACCCAGTACTTC. Amino acid sequence: CASSLGAAETQYF.

This clonotype was observed once. The rearrangement joins TRBV4-2 to TRBJ2-7, with D hard to call. Germline lookup yields CDR1 LGHNA and CDR2 YNFKEQ. V lost 1 base and J 0 bases, leaving 7 bases between the germline ends. The CDR3 has 14 residues. In DNA form, the CDR3 reads TGTGCCAGCAGCCAAGTGGAGAGCTCCTACGAGCAGTACTTC. Its translation is CASSQVESSYEQYF.

The V and J genes are TRBV2 and TRBJ1-1; D remains ambiguous. V lost 5 bases and J 11 bases, leaving 15 bases between the germline ends. The germline gives CDR1 SNHLY, CDR2 FYNNEI. The CDR3 runs to 12 residues. The CDR3 DNA reads TGTGCCAGCAGTTTAGAACTAGTCCGGGCTTTCTTT. This encodes CASSLELVRAFF.

The DNA for the CDR3 is TGTGCCAGCAGAGCCCGCCTTAGAGAGACCCAGTACTTC. Its protein product is CASRARLRETQYF. The gene calls are TRBV6-1 and TRBJ2-5; D is unresolved. Germline values: CDR1 MNHNS, CDR2 SASEGT. The CDR3 loop spans 13 amino acids. V was clipped by 6 bases and J by 4 bases, with 12 bases between them.

This clonotype was seen only once. This rearrangement joins TRBV7-8 to TRBJ2-1, with D maybe TRBD2 (6 bases). Deletions cut 4 bases from V and 6 bases from J, with 13 bases between. This CDR3 has 14 amino acids. Germline V gives CDR1 SGHVS, CDR2 FQNEAQ. The CDR3 spells CASSSGRTFNEQFF. In nucleotides, the CDR3 is TGTGCCAGCAGCTCGGGGAGGACATTCAATGAGCAGTTCTTC.